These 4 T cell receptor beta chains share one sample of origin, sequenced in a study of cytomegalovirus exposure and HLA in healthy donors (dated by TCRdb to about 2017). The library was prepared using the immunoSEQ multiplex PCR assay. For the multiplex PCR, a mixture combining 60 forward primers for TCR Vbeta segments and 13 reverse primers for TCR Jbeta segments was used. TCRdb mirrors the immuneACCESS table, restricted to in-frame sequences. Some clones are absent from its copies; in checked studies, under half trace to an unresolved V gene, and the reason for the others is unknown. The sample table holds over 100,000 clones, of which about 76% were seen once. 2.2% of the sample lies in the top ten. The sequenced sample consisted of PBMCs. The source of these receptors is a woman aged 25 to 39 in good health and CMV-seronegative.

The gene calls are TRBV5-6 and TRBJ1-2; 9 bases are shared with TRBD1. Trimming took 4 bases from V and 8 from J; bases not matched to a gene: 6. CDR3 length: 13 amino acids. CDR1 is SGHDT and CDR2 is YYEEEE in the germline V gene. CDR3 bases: TGTGCCAGCAGCCTACAGGGGGCGAGCGGCTACACCTTC. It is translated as CASSLQGASGYTF.

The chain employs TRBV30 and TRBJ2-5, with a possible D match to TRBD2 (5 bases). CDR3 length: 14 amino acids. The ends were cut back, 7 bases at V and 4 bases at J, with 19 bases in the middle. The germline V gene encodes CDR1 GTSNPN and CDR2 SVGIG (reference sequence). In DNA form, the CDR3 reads TGTGCCTCATCAAAAACGGCCGGAGGAGAGACCCAGTACTTC. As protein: CASSKTAGGETQYF.

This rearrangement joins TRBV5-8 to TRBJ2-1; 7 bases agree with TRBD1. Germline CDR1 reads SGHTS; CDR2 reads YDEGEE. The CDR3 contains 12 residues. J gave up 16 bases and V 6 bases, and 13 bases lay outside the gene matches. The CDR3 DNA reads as TGTGCCAGCATCAGGGGGTCGGCAGATTTTTTCTTC. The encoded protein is CASIRGSADFFF. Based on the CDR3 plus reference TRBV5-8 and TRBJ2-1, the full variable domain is EAGVTQSPTHLIKTRGQQATLRCSPISGHTSVYWYQQALGLGLQFLLWYDEGEERNRGNFPPRFSGRQFPNYSSELNVNALELEDSALYLCASIRGSADFFFGPGTRLTVL.

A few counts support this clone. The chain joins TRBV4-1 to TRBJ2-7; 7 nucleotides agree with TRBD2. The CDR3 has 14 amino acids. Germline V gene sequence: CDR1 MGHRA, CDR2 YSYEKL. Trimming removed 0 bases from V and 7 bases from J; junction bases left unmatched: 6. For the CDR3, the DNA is TGCGCCAGCAGCCAAGAGGCGGGAGCCCTTGAGCAGTACTTC. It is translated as CASSQEAGALEQYF.